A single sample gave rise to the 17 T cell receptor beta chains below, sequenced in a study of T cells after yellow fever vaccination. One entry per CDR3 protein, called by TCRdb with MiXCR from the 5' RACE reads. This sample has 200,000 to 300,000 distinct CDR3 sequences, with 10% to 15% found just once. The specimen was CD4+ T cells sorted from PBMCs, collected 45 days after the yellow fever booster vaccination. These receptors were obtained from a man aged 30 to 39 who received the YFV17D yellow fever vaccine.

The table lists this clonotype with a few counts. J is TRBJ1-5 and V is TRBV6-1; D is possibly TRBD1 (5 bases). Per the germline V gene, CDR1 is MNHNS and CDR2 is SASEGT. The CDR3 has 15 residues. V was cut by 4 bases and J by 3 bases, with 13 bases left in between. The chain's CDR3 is CASSVRDGTNQPQHF. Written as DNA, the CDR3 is TGTGCCAGCAGTGTCCGGGACGGGACCAATCAGCCCCAGCATTTT.

The CDR3 sequence: CASSPRTSGRAHEQYF. The CDR3 DNA follows: TGTGCCAGCAGCCCCCGGACTAGCGGGAGGGCCCACGAGCAGTACTTC. The chain links TRBV7-9 to TRBJ2-7; 15 nucleotides match TRBD2. Germline CDR1 is SEHNR and CDR2 is FQNEAQ (reference sequence). The CDR3 extends over 16 amino acids. With 5 bases clipped from V and 5 bases from J, the junction kept 7 bases outside the gene matches. The full variable domain, completed using reference TRBV7-9 and TRBJ2-7, is DTGVSQNPRHKITKRGQNVTFRCDPISEHNRLYWYRQTLGQGPEFLTYFQNEAQLEKSRLLSDRFSAERPKGSFSTLEIQRTEQGDSAMYLCASSPRTSGRAHEQYFGPGTRLTVT.

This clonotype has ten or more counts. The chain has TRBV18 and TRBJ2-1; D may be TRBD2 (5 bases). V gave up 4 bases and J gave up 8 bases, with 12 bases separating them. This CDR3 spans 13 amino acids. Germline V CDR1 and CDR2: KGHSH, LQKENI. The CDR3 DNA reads TGTGCCAGCTCACTACACCAGGAGGATGAGCAGTTCTTC. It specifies CASSLHQEDEQFF.

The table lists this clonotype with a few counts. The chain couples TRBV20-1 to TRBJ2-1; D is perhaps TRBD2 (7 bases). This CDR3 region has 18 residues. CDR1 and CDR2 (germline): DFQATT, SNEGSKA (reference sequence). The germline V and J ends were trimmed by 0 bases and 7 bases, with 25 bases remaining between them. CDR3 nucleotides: TGCAGTGCTAGAGACCCTACCGGCGGGGGCGGGAGATATAATGAGCAGTTCTTC. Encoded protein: CSARDPTGGGGRYNEQFF.

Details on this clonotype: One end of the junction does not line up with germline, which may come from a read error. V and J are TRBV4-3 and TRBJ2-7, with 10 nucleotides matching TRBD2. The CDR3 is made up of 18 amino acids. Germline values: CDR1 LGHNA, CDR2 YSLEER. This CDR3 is CACSQGSSGSLTPYEQYF. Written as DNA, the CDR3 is TGCGCCTGCAGCCAAGGTTCTAGCGGGAGCCTAACCCCCTACGAGCAGTACTTC.

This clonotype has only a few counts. CDR3 bases: TGTGCCAGCAGCTTGAGGAGGGGCGGAATGACAGATACGCAGTATTTT. Its protein is CASSLRRGGMTDTQYF. The gene calls are TRBV7-2 and TRBJ2-3; a possible D gene is TRBD2 (6 bases). The V and J ends lost 3 bases and 3 bases respectively, with 16 bases between them. The CDR3 consists of 16 residues. From germline, CDR1 is SGHTA and CDR2 FQGNSA.

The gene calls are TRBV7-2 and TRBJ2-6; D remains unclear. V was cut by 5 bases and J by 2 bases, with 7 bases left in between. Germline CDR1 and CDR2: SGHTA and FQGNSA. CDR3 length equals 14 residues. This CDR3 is CASSLKPGANVLTF. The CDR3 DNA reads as TGTGCCAGCAGCCTAAAACCTGGGGCCAACGTCCTGACTTTC.

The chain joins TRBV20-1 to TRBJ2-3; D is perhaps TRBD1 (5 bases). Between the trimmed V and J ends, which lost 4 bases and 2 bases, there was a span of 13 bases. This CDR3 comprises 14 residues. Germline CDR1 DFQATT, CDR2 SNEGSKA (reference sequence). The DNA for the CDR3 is TGCAGTGCTAATCCAGGGATTTCCACAGATACGCAGTATTTT. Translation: CSANPGISTDTQYF.

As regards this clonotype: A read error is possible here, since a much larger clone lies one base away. The CDR3 DNA reads TGTGCCAGCTCAGCAAACCGGCAGTGGGTTCTCAAAGAGCAGTTCTTC. This encodes CASSANRQWVLKEQFF. The rearrangement joins TRBV18 to TRBJ2-1; D remains unclear. Germline V gene sequence: CDR1 KGHSH, CDR2 LQKENI. The CDR3 is made up of 16 amino acids. The germline V and J ends were trimmed by 5 bases and 10 bases, with 24 bases remaining between them.

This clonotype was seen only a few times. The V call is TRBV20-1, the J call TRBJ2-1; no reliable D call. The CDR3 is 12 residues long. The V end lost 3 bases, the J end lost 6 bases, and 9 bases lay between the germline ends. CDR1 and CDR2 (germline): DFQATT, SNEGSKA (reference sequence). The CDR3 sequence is CSARPRTNEQFF. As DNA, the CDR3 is TGCAGTGCTAGGCCTAGGACCAATGAGCAGTTCTTC.

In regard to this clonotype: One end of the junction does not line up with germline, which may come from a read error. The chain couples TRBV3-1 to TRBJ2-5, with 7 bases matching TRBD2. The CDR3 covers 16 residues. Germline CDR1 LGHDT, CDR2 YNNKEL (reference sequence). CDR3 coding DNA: TGTGACAGCAGCCAAGAAGAGCCTGGACTAGTTGGGACCCAGTACTTC. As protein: CDSSQEEPGLVGTQYF.

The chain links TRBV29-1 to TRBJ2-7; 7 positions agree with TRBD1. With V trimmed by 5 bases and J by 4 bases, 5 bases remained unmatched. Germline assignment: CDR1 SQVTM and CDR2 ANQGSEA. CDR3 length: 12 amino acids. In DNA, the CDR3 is TGCAGCGTTTTCGCAGGGGGTTACGAGCAGTACTTC. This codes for CSVFAGGYEQYF.

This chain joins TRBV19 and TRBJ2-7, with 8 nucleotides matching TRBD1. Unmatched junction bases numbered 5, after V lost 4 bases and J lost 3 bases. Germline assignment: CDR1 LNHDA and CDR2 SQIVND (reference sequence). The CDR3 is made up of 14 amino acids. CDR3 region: CASSRRDRIYEQYF. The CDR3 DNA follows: TGTGCCAGTAGTAGGAGGGACAGGATCTACGAGCAGTACTTC. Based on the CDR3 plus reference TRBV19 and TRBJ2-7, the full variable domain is DGGITQSPKYLFRKEGQNVTLSCEQNLNHDAMYWYRQDPGQGLRLIYYSQIVNDFQKGDIAEGYSVSREKKESFPLTVTSAQKNPTAFYLCASSRRDRIYEQYFGPGTRLTVT.

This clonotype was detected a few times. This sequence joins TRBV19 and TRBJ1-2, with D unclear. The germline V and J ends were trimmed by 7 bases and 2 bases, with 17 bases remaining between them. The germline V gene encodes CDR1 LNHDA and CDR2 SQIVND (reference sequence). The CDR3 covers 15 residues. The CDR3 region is CASKLALGPNYGYTF. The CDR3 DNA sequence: TGTGCCAGTAAGCTTGCACTCGGCCCCAACTATGGCTACACCTTC.

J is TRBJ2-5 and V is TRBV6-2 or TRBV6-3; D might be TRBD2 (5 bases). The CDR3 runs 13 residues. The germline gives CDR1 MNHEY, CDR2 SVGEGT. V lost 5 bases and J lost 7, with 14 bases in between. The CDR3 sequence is CASSAGLEGTQYF. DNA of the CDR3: TGTGCCAGCAGTGCCGGACTGGAAGGGACCCAGTACTTC.

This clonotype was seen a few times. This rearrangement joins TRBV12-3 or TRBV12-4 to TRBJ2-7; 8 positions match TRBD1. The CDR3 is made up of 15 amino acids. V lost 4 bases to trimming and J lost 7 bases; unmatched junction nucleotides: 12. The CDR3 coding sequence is TGTGCCAGCAGTTACGGACAGGGCCTCCCCCCTGAGCAGTACTTC. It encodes CASSYGQGLPPEQYF.

The CDR3 nucleotides read TGTGCCAGCGGGACAGGGAGGAGCACAGATACGCAGTATTTT. Its protein product is CASGTGRSTDTQYF. The rearrangement links TRBV7-2 to TRBJ2-3; 9 bases are a match to TRBD1. Trimming at V came to 8 bases and at J to 0 bases, leaving 3 bases not matched to a gene. Germline CDR1 is SGHTA and CDR2 is FQGNSA. This CDR3 has 14 residues.